Sequencing of this TCR beta chain was carried out in a study of T cells after yellow fever vaccination. Overall study: For low cell numbers, libraries were made with SMART-Seq v4 Ultra Low Input. Whole-study findings and limits: Compared with primary, the secondary response was weaker and peaked at day 5, not 15. Reappearing after the booster were most of the clones from primary vaccination (around 96% CD4, about 87% CD8).

CDR1 LGHDT and CDR2 YNNKEL come from the germline V gene (reference sequence). The trim removed 4 bases at V and 6 bases at J, leaving 11 bases unmatched. The CDR3 has 15 amino acids. 5'RACE template switching added a universal primer site and UMIs to TCR cDNA. TCRdb called the 5' RACE reads again in MiXCR, with one record for every CDR3 protein. The data show 250,000 or so distinct CDR3 sequences, approximately 3.6% seen once. At least ten counts were recorded for this clonotype. What it binds is unknown. The chain employs TRBV3-1 and TRBJ1-1; 7 bases match TRBD1. The sequence derives from a young man who received the YFV17D yellow fever vaccine. The source material was PBMCs, sampled 15 days after the yellow fever booster vaccination. Here the CDR3 reads CASSLTGTEDSEAFF. The CDR3 region has the DNA TGTGCCAGCAGCCTTACGGGGACAGAGGATTCTGAAGCTTTCTTT.